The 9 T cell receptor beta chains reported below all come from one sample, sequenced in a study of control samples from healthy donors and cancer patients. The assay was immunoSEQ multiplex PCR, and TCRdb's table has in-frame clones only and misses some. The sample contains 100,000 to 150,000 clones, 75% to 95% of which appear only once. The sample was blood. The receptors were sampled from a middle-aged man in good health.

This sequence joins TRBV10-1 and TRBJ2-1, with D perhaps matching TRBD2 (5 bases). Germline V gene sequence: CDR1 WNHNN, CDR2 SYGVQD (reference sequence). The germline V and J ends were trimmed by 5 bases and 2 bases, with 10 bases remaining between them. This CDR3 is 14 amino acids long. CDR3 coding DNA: TGCGCCAGCAGTCAGACCGGGACCTACAATGAGCAGTTCTTC. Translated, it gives CASSQTGTYNEQFF.

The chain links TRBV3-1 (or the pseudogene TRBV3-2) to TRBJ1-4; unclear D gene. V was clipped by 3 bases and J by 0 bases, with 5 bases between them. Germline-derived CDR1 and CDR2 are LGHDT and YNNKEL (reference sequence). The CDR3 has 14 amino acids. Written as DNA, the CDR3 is TGTGCCAGCAGCCACCAAGCAACTAATGAAAAACTGTTTTTT. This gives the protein CASSHQATNEKLFF.

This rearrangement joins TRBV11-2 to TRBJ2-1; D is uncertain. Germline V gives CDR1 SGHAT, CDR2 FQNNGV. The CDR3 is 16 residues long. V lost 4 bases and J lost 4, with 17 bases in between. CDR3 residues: CASSSSRARGYNEQFF. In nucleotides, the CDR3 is TGTGCCAGCAGCTCGAGCCGGGCCAGAGGATACAATGAGCAGTTCTTC.

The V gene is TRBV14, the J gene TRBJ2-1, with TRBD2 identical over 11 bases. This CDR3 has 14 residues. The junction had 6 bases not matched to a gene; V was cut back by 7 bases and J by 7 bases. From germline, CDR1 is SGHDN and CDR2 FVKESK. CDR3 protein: CASTTSGALNEQFF. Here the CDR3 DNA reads TGTGCCAGCACGACTAGCGGGGCTCTAAATGAGCAGTTCTTC.

The CDR3 sequence is CASSRPTGRTASPLHF. CDR3 coding DNA: TGTGCCAGCAGTCGCCCGACAGGGAGGACTGCTTCACCCCTCCACTTT. The chain employs TRBV27 and TRBJ1-6; 7 bases align to TRBD1. V was pared by 5 bases and J by 9 bases, with 13 bases of the junction left unmatched. The V gene's germline CDR1 is MNHEY and CDR2 SMNVEV (reference sequence). The CDR3 runs 16 residues.

This CDR3 reads CASSDTSSYNSPLHF. The CDR3 coding sequence is TGTGCCAGTAGTGATACAAGCTCCTATAATTCACCCCTCCACTTT. The chain links TRBV19 to TRBJ1-6, with D unclear. The germline CDR1 and CDR2 sequences are LNHDA and SQIVND (reference sequence). The CDR3 spans 15 residues. V was shortened by 5 bases and J by 0 bases, with 8 bases between the two germline ends.

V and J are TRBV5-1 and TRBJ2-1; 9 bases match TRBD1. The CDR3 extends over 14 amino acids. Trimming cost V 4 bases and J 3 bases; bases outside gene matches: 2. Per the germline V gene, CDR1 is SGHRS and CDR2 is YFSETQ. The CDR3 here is CASSRQGGYNEQFF. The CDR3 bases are TGCGCCAGCAGCCGACAGGGGGGCTACAATGAGCAGTTCTTC. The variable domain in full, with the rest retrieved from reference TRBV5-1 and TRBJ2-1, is KAGVTQTPRYLIKTRGQQVTLSCSPISGHRSVSWYQQTPGQGLQFLFEYFSETQRNKGNFPGRFSGRQFSNSRSEMNVSTLELGDSALYLCASSRQGGYNEQFFGPGTRLTVL.

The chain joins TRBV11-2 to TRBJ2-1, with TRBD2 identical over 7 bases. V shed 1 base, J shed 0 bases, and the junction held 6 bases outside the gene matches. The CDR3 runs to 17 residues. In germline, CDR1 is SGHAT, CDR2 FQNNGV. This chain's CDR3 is CASSLVPSGNSYNEQFF. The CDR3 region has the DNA TGTGCCAGCAGCTTAGTTCCTAGCGGAAACTCCTACAATGAGCAGTTCTTC.

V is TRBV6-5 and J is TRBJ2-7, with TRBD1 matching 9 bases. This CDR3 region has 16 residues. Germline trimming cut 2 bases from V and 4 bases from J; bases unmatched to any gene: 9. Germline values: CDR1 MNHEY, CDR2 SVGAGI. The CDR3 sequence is CASSYVGQGIGYEQYF. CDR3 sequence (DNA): TGTGCCAGCAGTTACGTGGGACAGGGTATTGGATACGAGCAGTACTTC.